This entry describes one T cell receptor (beta chain). TCRdb's copy holds only in-frame clones and misses some; the assay was immunoSEQ multiplex PCR. The sample records 100,000 to 150,000 clones, about 90% being singletons. This sample was taken from a study of cytomegalovirus exposure and HLA in healthy donors. For the study at large: The approximately 110 validation repertoires used a platform that matched the one used for the 500 to 700 first-cohort repertoires, as a later analysis reported.

Input material: PBMCs. The source is a man aged 25-45 years in good health and CMV-seronegative.

The DNA for the CDR3 is TGTGCCAGCTCAAGGGGGGGCTACTCTGGAAACACCATATATTTT. Protein product: CASSRGGYSGNTIYF. The V gene is TRBV6-5, the J gene TRBJ1-3; possible D gene TRBD1, 6 bases. Trimming removed 8 bases at V and 0 bases at J, with 14 bases between. This CDR3 has 15 residues. The germline V gene has CDR1 MNHEY and CDR2 SVGAGI.